Below, 5 T cell receptor beta chains from the same sample are listed, as sequenced in a study of shared clonotypes between healthy human individuals. TCRdb's copy holds only in-frame clones and misses some; the assay was immunoSEQ multiplex PCR. The sample yields about 580,000 clones, 95% to 98% seen once. Naive-designated CD8 cells lacked CD45RO, were positively enriched for CCR7, and omitted terminally differentiated effector memory CD45RA+ cells. Sequencing was performed on naive CD8+ T cells sorted from blood. These receptors all come from a man aged 25-45 years in good health.

The V call is TRBV6-5, the J call TRBJ2-5; no clear D. The V end lost 2 bases, the J end lost 2 bases, and 6 bases lay between the germline ends. The CDR3 consists of 13 residues. Germline CDR1 and CDR2: MNHEY and SVGAGI. DNA of the CDR3: TGTGCCAGCAGTTACAACACACAAGAGACCCAGTACTTC. Translating it yields CASSYNTQETQYF.

The chain couples TRBV15 to TRBJ2-1; D unresolved. CDR1 LNHNV and CDR2 YYDKDF come from the germline V gene (reference sequence). The CDR3 spans 15 residues. Trimming cost V 1 base and J 7 bases, with 14 bases left between them. CDR3 residues: CATSRGGSGENEQFF. Written as DNA, the CDR3 is TGTGCCACCAGCAGAGGTGGGTCCGGTGAAAATGAGCAGTTCTTC.

The table lists this clone with a count of one. The chain employs TRBV18 and TRBJ1-1, with D unclear. V lost 2 bases and J lost 4, with 8 bases in between. The CDR3 extends over 13 amino acids. In germline, CDR1 is KGHSH, CDR2 LQKENI. Here the CDR3 reads CASSPGVFTEAFF. CDR3 in DNA: TGTGCCAGCTCACCAGGAGTTTTCACTGAAGCTTTCTTT.

The chain joins TRBV5-5 to TRBJ2-3; the match to TRBD1 covers 7 bases. The length of the CDR3 is 14 residues. The germline CDR1 and CDR2 sequences are SGHKS and YYEKEE (reference sequence). V gave up 4 bases and J gave up 3 bases; unmatched junction bases: 5. This chain's CDR3 is CASSPTGSTDTQYF. The CDR3 nucleotides read TGTGCCAGCAGCCCGACAGGGTCAACAGATACGCAGTATTTT.

This sequence joins TRBV6-5 and TRBJ2-6, with unresolved D. Germline V gives CDR1 MNHEY, CDR2 SVGAGI. This CDR3 region has 15 residues. Deletions cut 6 bases from V and 0 bases from J, with 9 bases between. CDR3 in amino acids: CASSADNSGANVLTF. For the CDR3, the DNA is TGTGCCAGCAGCGCAGACAACTCTGGGGCCAACGTCCTGACTTTC.